This T cell receptor beta chain was sequenced during a study of blood T cell repertoires in COVID-19. About the study: Researchers got acute and convalescent COVID-19 samples from the United States, Italy and Spain. The cDNA or gDNA used as material had been derived from T cells, B-cell-depleted T cells, or PBMCs.

Germline CDR1 and CDR2: MNHEY and SMNVEV (reference sequence). There are 12 residues in the CDR3. With 3 bases removed from V and 6 bases from J, the gap between germline ends came to 8 bases. Per the original data handling: Reference gene primers were amplified, and this amplification served to estimate nucleated cell counts. Assay: immunoSEQ multiplex PCR; the TCRdb copy retains only in-frame clones and omits some. V and J calls and clone size are copied from that table; D and trimming were computed from the DNA. This table has 35,000 to 40,000 clones, around 85% appearing once. The sequence was obtained from a middle-aged man with active COVID-19. The V gene is TRBV27, the J gene TRBJ1-1; TRBD1 might be the D (6 bases). Sequencing was performed on peripheral blood. CDR3 bases: TGTGCCAGCAGTTTTTCAGGGGCTGAAGCTTTCTTT. Residues: CASSFSGAEAFF.